The clone carrying this T cell receptor beta chain was seen a single time. The antigen remains undetermined. The CDR3 sequence is 14 residues long. V was shortened by 0 bases and J by 4 bases, with 7 bases between the two germline ends. The germline gives CDR1 GTSNPN, CDR2 SVGIG (reference sequence). This specimen belongs to a study of T cell responses to AZD1222 COVID-19 vaccine. Study conclusions and caveats: Spike-specific TCR breadth rose after two AZD1222 doses, and depth rose as well.

Libraries were prepared by immunoSEQ multiplex PCR; TCRdb keeps only in-frame clonotypes and omits some of them. The profile shows roughly 130,000 clones, approximately 85% of them singletons. This sequence originates from an adult in good health. The chain has TRBV30 and TRBJ1-6, with TRBD1 as a possible D gene (6 bases). Sequencing was performed on peripheral blood, taken on day 0 of AZD1222 vaccination. As DNA, the CDR3 is TGTGCCTGGAGTGTACAGGGTTATAATTCACCCCTCCACTTT. Its protein is CAWSVQGYNSPLHF.